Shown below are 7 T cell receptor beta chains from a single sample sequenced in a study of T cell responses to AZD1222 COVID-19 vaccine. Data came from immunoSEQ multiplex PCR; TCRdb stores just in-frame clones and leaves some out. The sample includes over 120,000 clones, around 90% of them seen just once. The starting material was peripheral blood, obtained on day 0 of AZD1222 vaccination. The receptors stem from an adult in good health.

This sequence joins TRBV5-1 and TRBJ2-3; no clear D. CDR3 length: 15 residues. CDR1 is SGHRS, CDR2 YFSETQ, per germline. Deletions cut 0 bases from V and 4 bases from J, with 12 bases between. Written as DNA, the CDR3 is TGCGCCAGCAGCTTGGCACGGCTGGTTGCAGATACGCAGTATTTT. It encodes CASSLARLVADTQYF.

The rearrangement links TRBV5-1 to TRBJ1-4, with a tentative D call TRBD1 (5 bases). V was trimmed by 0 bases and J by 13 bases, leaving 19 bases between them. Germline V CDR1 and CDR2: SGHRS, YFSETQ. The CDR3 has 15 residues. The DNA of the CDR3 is TGCGCCAGCAGCTTGGGCGAGGCGGGCGCCCAGGGACTGTTTTTT. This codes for CASSLGEAGAQGLFF.

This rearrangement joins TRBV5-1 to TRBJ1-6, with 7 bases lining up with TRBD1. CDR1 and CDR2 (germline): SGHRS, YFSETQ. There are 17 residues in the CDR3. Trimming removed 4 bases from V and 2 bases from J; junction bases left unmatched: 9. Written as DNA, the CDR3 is TGCGCCAGCAGCCCTTCGACAGGGAGGCCCTATAATTCACCCCTCCACTTT. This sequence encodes CASSPSTGRPYNSPLHF.

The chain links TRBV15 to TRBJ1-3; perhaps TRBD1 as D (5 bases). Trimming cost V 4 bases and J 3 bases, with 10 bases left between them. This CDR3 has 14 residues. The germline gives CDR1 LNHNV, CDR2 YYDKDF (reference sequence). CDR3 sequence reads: CATSTGGRGNTIYF. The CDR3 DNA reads TGTGCCACCAGCACCGGGGGACGTGGAAACACCATATATTTT.

The CDR3 loop reads CATSDPRGRSTGELFF. Written as DNA, the CDR3 is TGTGCCACCAGTGATCCCAGGGGCAGGAGCACCGGGGAGCTGTTTTTT. This sequence joins TRBV24-1 and TRBJ2-2; the D gene is possibly TRBD1 (6 bases). The CDR3 is 16 amino acids. V lost 3 bases, J lost 4 bases, and 14 bases lay in between. CDR1 is KGHDR, CDR2 SFDVKD, per germline.

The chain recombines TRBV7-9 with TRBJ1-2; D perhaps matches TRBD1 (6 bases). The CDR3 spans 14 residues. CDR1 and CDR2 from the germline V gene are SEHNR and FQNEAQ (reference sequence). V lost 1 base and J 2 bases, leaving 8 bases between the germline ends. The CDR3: CASSLGTENYGYTF. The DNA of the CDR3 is TGTGCCAGCAGCTTAGGGACAGAGAACTATGGCTACACCTTC.

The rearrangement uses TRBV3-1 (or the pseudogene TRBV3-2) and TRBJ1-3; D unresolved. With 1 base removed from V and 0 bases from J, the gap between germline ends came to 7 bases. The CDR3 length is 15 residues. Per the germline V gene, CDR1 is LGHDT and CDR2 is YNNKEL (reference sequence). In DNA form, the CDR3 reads TGTGCCAGCAGCCAAGGTTCCCGCTCTGGAAACACCATATATTTT. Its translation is CASSQGSRSGNTIYF.